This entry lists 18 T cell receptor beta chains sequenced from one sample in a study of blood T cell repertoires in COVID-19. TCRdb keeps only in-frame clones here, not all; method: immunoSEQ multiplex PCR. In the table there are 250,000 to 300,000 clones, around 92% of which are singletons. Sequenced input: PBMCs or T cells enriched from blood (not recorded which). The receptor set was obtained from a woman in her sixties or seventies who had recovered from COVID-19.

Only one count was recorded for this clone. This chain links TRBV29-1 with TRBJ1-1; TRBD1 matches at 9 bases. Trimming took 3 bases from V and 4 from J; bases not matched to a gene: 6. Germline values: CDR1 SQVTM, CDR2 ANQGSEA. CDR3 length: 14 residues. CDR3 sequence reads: CSVEVTTGGTEAFF. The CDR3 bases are TGCAGCGTTGAGGTTACGACAGGGGGCACTGAAGCTTTCTTT.

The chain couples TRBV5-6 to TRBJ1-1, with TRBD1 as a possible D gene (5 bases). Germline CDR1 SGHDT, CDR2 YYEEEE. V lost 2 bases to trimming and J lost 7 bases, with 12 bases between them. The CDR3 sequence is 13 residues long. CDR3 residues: CASSFSRTSEAFF. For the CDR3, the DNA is TGTGCCAGCAGCTTCTCCCGGACAAGTGAAGCTTTCTTT.

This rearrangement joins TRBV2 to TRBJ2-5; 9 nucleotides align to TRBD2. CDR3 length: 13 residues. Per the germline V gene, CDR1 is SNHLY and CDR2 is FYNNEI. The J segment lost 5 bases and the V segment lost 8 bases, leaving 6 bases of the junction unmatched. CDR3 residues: CASHSGSGETQYF. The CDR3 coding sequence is TGTGCCAGCCATAGCGGGAGTGGCGAGACCCAGTACTTC.

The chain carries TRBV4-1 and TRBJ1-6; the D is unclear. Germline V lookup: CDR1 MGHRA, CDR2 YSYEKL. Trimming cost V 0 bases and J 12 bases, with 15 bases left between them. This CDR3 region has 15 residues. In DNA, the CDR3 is TGCGCCAGCAGCCAAGATTGGACTCTCGCCCAACCCCTCCACTTT. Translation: CASSQDWTLAQPLHF.

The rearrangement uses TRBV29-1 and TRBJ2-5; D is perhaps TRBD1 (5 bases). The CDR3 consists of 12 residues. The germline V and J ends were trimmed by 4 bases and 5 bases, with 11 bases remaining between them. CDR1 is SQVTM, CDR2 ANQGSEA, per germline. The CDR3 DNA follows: TGCAGCGTTGCAGGGTCCTGGGAGACCCAGTACTTC. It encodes CSVAGSWETQYF.

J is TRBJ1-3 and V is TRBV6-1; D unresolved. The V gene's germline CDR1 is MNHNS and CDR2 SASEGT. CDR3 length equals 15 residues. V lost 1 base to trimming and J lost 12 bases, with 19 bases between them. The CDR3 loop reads CASSEEREVLKGIYF. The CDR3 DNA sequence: TGTGCCAGCAGTGAAGAACGGGAGGTACTAAAAGGCATATATTTT.

The CDR3 sequence is CAWRAGETQYF. CDR3 sequence (DNA): TGTGCCTGGAGGGCCGGGGAGACCCAGTACTTC. The V call is TRBV30, the J call TRBJ2-5; D not certain. Deletions cut 3 bases from V and 5 bases from J, with 7 bases between. Germline V gene sequence: CDR1 GTSNPN, CDR2 SVGIG (reference sequence). This CDR3 comprises 11 residues.

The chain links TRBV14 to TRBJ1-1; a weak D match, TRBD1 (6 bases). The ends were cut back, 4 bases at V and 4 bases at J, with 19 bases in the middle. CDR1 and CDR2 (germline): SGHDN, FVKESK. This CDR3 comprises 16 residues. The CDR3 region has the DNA TGTGCCAGCAGCCTATGGGTCGGGGGGACAAGCACTGAAGCTTTCTTT. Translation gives CASSLWVGGTSTEAFF.

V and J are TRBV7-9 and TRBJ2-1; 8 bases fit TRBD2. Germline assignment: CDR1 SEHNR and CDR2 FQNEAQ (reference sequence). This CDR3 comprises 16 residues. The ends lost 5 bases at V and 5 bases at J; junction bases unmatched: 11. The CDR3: CASSPGTRGDHNEQFF. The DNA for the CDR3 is TGTGCCAGCAGCCCAGGGACTAGAGGGGACCACAATGAGCAGTTCTTC. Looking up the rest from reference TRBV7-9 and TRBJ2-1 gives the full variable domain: DTGVSQNPRHKITKRGQNVTFRCDPISEHNRLYWYRQTLGQGPEFLTYFQNEAQLEKSRLLSDRFSAERPKGSFSTLEIQRTEQGDSAMYLCASSPGTRGDHNEQFFGPGTRLTVL.

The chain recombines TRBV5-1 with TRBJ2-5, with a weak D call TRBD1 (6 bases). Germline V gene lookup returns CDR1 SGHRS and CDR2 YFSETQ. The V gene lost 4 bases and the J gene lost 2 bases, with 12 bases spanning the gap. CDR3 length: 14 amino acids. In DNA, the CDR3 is TGCGCCAGCAGCCCCGGACAGCCTCAAGAGACCCAGTACTTC. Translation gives CASSPGQPQETQYF. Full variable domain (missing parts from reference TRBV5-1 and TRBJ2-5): KAGVTQTPRYLIKTRGQQVTLSCSPISGHRSVSWYQQTPGQGLQFLFEYFSETQRNKGNFPGRFSGRQFSNSRSEMNVSTLELGDSALYLCASSPGQPQETQYFGPGTRLLVL.

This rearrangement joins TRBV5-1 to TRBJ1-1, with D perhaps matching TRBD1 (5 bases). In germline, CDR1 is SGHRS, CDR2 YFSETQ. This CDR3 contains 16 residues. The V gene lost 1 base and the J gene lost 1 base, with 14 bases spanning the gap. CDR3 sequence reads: CASSLRAGLGNTEAFF. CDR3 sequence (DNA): TGCGCCAGCAGCTTGAGGGCAGGGTTAGGGAACACTGAAGCTTTCTTT.

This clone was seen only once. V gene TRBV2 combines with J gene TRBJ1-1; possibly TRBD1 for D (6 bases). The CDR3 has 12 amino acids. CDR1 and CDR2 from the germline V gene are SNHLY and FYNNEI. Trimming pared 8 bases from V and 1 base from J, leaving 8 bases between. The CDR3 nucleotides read TGTGCCAGCCTACAGGGGAACACTGAAGCTTTCTTT. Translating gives CASLQGNTEAFF. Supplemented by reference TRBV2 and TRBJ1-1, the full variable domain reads EPEVTQTPSHQVTQMGQEVILRCVPISNHLYFYWYRQILGQKVEFLVSFYNNEISEKSEIFDDQFSVERPDGSNFTLKIRSTKLEDSAMYFCASLQGNTEAFFGQGTRLTVV.

The CDR3 is CASRDRDRGLEAFF. Written as DNA, the CDR3 is TGTGCCAGCAGGGACCGGGACAGGGGGCTCGAAGCTTTCTTT. V and J are TRBV2 and TRBJ1-1; 12 nucleotides agree with TRBD1. The CDR3 has 14 residues. Germline CDR1 is SNHLY and CDR2 is FYNNEI. Trimming cost V 6 bases and J 8 bases; bases outside gene matches: 7. Combining the CDR3 with reference TRBV2 and TRBJ1-1 gives the whole variable domain EPEVTQTPSHQVTQMGQEVILRCVPISNHLYFYWYRQILGQKVEFLVSFYNNEISEKSEIFDDQFSVERPDGSNFTLKIRSTKLEDSAMYFCASRDRDRGLEAFFGQGTRLTVV.

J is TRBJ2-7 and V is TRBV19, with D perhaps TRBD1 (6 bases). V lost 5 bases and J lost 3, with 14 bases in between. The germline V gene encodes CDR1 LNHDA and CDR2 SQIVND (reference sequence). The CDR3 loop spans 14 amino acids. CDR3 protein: CASSPAGQNYEQYF. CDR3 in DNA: TGTGCCAGTAGTCCCGCCGGACAGAACTACGAGCAGTACTTC.

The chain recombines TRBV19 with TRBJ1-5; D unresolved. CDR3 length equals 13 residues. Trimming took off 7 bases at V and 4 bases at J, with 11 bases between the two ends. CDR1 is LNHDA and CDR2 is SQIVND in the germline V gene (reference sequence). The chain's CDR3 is CASTQAFNQPQHF. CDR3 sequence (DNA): TGTGCCAGTACCCAAGCATTTAATCAGCCCCAGCATTTT.

The CDR3, as DNA: TGTGCCAGCAGGACAGGGTTAACCTACGAGCAGTACTTC. Encoded protein: CASRTGLTYEQYF. V and J are TRBV18 and TRBJ2-7, with TRBD1 matching 8 bases. CDR3 length equals 13 residues. Losses at the gene ends were 8 bases for V and 2 bases for J; bases not matched to a gene: 5. Germline CDR1 and CDR2: KGHSH and LQKENI.

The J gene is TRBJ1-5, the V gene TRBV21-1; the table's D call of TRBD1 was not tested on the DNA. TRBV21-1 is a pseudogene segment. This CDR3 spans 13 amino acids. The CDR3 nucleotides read TGTGCCAGCAGCAGCAACAGGGGGCAGCCCCAGCATTTT. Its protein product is CASSSNRGQPQHF.

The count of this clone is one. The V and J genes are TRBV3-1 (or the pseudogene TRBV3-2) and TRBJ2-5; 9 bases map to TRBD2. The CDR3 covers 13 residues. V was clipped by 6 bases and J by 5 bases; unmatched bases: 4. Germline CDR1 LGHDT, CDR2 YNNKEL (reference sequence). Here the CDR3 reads CASSRTSGETQYF. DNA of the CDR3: TGTGCCAGCAGTCGAACTAGCGGGGAGACCCAGTACTTC.